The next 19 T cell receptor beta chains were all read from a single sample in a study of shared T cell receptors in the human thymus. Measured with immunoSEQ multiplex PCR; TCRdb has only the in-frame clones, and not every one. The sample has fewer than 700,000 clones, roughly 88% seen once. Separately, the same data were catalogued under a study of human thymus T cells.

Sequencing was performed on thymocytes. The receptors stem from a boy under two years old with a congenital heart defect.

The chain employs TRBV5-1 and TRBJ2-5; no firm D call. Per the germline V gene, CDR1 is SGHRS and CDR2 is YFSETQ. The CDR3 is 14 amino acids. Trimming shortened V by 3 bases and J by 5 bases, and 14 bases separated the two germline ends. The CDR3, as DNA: TGCGCCAGCAGCTCTGAAAGAGTGTGGGAGACCCAGTACTTC. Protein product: CASSSERVWETQYF.

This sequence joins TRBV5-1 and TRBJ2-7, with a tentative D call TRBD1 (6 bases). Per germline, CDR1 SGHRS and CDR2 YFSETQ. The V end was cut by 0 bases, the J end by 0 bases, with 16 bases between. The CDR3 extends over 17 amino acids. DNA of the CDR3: TGCGCCAGCAGCTTGGGGTTGGGGGCAGGGAGCTCCTACGAGCAGTACTTC. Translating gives CASSLGLGAGSSYEQYF.

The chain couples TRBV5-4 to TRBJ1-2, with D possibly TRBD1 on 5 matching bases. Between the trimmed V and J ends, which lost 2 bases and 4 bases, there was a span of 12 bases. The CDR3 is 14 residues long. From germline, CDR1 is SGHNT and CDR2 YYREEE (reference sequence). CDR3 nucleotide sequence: TGTGCCAGCAGCTTCACCACAGGAATCTATGGCTACACCTTC. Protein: CASSFTTGIYGYTF.

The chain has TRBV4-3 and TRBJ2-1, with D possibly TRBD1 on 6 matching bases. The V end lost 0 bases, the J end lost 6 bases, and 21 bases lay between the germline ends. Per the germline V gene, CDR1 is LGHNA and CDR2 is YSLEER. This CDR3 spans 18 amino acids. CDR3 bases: TGCGCCAGCAGCCAAGATCGGAGGCACAGGGTTCCCTCCAATGAGCAGTTCTTC. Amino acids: CASSQDRRHRVPSNEQFF.

CDR3 sequence reads: CASSPGREAKMYEQYF. CDR3 nucleotide sequence: TGTGCCAGCAGCCCGGGGCGGGAGGCTAAAATGTACGAGCAGTACTTC. The genes are TRBV14 and TRBJ2-7; 8 nucleotides match TRBD2. Unmatched junction bases numbered 12, after V lost 4 bases and J lost 4 bases. This CDR3 has 16 residues. CDR1 and CDR2 (germline): SGHDN, FVKESK. Full variable domain (missing parts from reference TRBV14 and TRBJ2-7): EAGVTQFPSHSVIEKGQTVTLRCDPISGHDNLYWYRRVMGKEIKFLLHFVKESKQDESGMPNNRFLAERTGGTYSTLKVQPAELEDSGVYFCASSPGREAKMYEQYFGPGTRLTVT.

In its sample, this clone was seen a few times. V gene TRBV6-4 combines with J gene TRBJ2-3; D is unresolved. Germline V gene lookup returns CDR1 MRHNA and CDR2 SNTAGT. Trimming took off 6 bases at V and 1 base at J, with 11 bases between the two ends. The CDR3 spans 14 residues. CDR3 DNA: TGTGCCAGCAGACCAACTACCCGCACAGATACGCAGTATTTT. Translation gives CASRPTTRTDTQYF.

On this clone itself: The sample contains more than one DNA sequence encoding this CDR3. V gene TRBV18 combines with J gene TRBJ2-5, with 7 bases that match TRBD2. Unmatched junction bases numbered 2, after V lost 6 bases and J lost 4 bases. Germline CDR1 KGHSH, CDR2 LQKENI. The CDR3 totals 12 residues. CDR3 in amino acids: CASSPGGETQYF. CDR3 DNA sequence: TGTGCCAGCTCTCCGGGGGGAGAGACCCAGTACTTC.

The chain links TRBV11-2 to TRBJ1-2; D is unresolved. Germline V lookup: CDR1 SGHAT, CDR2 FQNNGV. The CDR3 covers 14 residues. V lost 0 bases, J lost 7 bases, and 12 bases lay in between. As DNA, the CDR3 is TGTGCCAGCAGCTTAGATCCTCCTACGGGTGGCTACACCTTC. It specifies CASSLDPPTGGYTF.

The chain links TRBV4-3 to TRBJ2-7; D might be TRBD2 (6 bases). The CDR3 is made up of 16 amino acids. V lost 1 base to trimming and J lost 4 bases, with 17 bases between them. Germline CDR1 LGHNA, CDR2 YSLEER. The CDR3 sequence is CASSQAWTTPIYEQYF. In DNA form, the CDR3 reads TGCGCCAGCAGCCAAGCCTGGACTACCCCTATATACGAGCAGTACTTC.

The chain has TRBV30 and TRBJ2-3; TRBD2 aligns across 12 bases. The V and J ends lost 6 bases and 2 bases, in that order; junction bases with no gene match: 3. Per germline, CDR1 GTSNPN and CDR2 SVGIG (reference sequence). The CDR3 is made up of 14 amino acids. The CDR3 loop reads CACPSGRDTDTQYF. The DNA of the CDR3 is TGTGCCTGCCCTAGCGGGAGGGACACAGATACGCAGTATTTT.

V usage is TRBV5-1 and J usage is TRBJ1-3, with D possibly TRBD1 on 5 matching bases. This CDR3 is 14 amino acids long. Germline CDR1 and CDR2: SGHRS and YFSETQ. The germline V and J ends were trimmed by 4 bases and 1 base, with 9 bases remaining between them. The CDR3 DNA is TGCGCCAGCAGCACGCAGGGTTCTGGAAACACCATATATTTT. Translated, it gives CASSTQGSGNTIYF.

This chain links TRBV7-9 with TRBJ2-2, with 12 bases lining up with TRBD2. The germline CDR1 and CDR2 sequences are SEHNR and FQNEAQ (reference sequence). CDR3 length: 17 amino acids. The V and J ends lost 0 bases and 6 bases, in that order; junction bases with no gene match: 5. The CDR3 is CASSLARLAGGAGELFF. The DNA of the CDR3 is TGTGCCAGCAGCTTAGCGCGCCTAGCGGGAGGGGCCGGGGAGCTGTTTTTT.

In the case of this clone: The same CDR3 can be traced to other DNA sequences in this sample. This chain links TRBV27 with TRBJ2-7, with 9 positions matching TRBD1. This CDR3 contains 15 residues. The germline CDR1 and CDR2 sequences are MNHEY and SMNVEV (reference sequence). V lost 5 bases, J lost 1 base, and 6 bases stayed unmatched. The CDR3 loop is CASSPGQGRSYEQYF. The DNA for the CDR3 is TGTGCCAGCAGTCCCGGACAGGGGCGATCCTACGAGCAGTACTTC.

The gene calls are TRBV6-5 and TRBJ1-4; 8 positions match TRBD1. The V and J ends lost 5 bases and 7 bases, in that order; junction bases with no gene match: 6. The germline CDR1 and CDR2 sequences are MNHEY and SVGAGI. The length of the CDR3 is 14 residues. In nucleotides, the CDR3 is TGTGCCAGCAGTCCAGGGGGCTCGGTTGAAAAACTGTTTTTT. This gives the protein CASSPGGSVEKLFF.

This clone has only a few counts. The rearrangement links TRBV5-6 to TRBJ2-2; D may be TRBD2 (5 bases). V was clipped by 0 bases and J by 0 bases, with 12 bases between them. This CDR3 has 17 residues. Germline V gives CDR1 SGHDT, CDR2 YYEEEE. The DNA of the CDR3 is TGTGCCAGCAGCTTGGGGGGAATGGGAGCGAACACCGGGGAGCTGTTTTTT. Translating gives CASSLGGMGANTGELFF.

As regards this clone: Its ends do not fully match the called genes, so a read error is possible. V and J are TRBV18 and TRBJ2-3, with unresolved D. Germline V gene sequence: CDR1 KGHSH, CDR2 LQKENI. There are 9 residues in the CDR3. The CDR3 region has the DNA TGTGCCAGCTCACCGACAATCGATTTT. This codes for CASSPTIDF.

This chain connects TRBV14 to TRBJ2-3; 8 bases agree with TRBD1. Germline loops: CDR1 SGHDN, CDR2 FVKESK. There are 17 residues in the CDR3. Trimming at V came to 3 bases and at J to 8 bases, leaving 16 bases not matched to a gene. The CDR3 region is CASSQAPTTSQGVTQYF. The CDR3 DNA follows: TGTGCCAGCAGCCAGGCCCCGACTACCTCACAGGGGGTTACGCAGTATTTT.

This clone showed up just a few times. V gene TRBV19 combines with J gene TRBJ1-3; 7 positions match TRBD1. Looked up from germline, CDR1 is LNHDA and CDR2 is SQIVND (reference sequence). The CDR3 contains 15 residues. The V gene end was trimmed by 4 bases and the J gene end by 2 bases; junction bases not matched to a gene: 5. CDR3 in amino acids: CASSSGTDPGNTIYF. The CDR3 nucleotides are TGTGCCAGTAGTAGCGGGACAGATCCTGGAAACACCATATATTTT.

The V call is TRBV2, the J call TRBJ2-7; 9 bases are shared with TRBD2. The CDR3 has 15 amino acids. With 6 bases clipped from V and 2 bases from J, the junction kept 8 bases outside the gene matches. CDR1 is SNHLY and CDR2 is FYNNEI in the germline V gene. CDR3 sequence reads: CASRTTSGSTYEQYF. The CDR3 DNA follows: TGTGCCAGCAGGACGACTAGCGGCTCTACCTACGAGCAGTACTTC.